These 13 T cell receptor beta chains share one sample of origin, sequenced in a study of T cell clusters in autoimmune cytopenias (dated by TCRdb to the late 2010s). Each sample's TRB amplification started from 250 ng of peripheral blood genomic DNA, which corresponds to tens of thousands of genome equivalents. The instrument given in TCRdb is Illumina MiSeq. To amplify TRB rearrangements, a touch-down multiplex PCR protocol was run with the TRB-A and TRB-B primer pools combined in a single tube. Based on TCRdb reprocessing of the reads, there is one entry per CDR3 protein sequence, and DNA is missing. The sample's own table lists about 7,100 distinct CDR3 sequences. The leading ten clones occupy about a tenth of the sample. These data also formed part of another study, on T cell repertoires in aging, cancer and after chemotherapy.

Source material: peripheral blood. These receptors were collected from a human donor in good health.

This clonotype is identified as medium-sized from frequency. The gene calls are TRBV30 and TRBJ1-4. Per germline, CDR1 GTSNPN and CDR2 SVGIG (reference sequence). CDR3 length equals 13 residues. The CDR3 sequence is CAWSVISNEKLFF.

V and J are TRBV27 and TRBJ1-5. From germline, CDR1 is MNHEY and CDR2 SMNVEV (reference sequence). This CDR3 comprises 14 residues. The CDR3 protein is CASSLGRRNQPQHF.

This clonotype is classed as medium-sized by frequency. The genes are TRBV15 and TRBJ2-3. The CDR3 extends over 15 amino acids. Looked up from germline, CDR1 is LNHNV and CDR2 is YYDKDF (reference sequence). The CDR3 sequence is CATSRTSGGTDTQYF.

The V gene is TRBV7-3, the J gene TRBJ2-3. CDR1 and CDR2 from the germline V gene are SGHTA and FQGTGA. CDR3 length: 15 amino acids. CDR3 sequence reads: CASSLSWGGTDTQYF.

This clonotype is identified as medium-sized from frequency. The chain joins TRBV27 to TRBJ2-7; TCRdb's D gene call, TRBD2, goes unchecked for lack of DNA. The CDR3 is 19 amino acids. Germline V gene sequence: CDR1 MNHEY, CDR2 SMNVEV (reference sequence). The CDR3 loop reads CASSPEPLHLALLGGEQYF.

The rearrangement uses TRBV10-3 and TRBJ2-1; TCRdb indicates TRBD1, and absent DNA this call remains unverified. Germline CDR1 reads ENHRY; CDR2 reads SYGVKD. The CDR3 spans 16 residues. This chain's CDR3 is CAISESGQGNYNEQFF.

The chain is built from TRBV18 and TRBJ2-7; the D call from TCRdb, TRBD2, cannot be confirmed without DNA. The CDR3 totals 13 residues. Germline values: CDR1 KGHSH, CDR2 LQKENI. The CDR3 loop is CASSPSRRDEQYF.

This chain connects TRBV12-3 or TRBV12-4 to TRBJ1-2; TCRdb calls TRBD1, which cannot be checked without DNA. CDR3 length equals 16 residues. The CDR3: CASSVIRQGGDYGYTF.

This chain links TRBV6-6 with TRBJ1-3. Germline CDR1 reads MNHNY; CDR2 reads SVGAGI (reference sequence). This CDR3 comprises 14 residues. CDR3 protein: CASSYGQEGNTIYF.

This chain links TRBV7-9 with TRBJ1-6; TCRdb outputs TRBD1, but without DNA this stays unchecked. The germline V gene has CDR1 SEHNR and CDR2 FQNEAQ (reference sequence). The CDR3 loop spans 14 amino acids. CDR3 sequence reads: CASSPGQGTSPLHF.

The chain has TRBV6-1 and TRBJ2-1. CDR3 length equals 16 residues. Germline V gene sequence: CDR1 MNHNS, CDR2 SASEGT. The CDR3 protein is CASSETLSDPYNEQFF.

The chain couples TRBV19 to TRBJ1-1. The CDR3 runs to 14 residues. Germline V lookup: CDR1 LNHDA, CDR2 SQIVND (reference sequence). The CDR3 loop reads CASSTTDRSTEAFF.

V usage is TRBV6-6 and J usage is TRBJ2-4; TCRdb's assignment of TRBD1 cannot be checked, as there is no DNA. Germline V gives CDR1 MNHNY, CDR2 SVGAGI (reference sequence). This CDR3 is 15 amino acids long. CDR3: CASSKSRTGENIQYF.